This T cell receptor (beta chain) came from a study of shared clonotypes between healthy human individuals. Study observations and caveats: Clonotype sharing among donors was expected to depend on sequencing depth.

Adult donors, all healthy and HIV-negative, had no recent acute infections or vaccinations. Comment on this clone: The antigen remains unidentified.

Clones were read by immunoSEQ multiplex PCR, and TCRdb kept only the in-frame ones, dropping some. The sample yields about 460,000 clones, roughly three quarters seen once. Trimming took 2 bases from V and 3 from J; bases not matched to a gene: 3. Germline V gives CDR1 MDHEN, CDR2 SYDVKM. The CDR3 is 16 residues long. Material for sequencing was PBMCs. The chain carries TRBV28 and TRBJ2-2, with 10 nucleotides matching TRBD2. This sequence was found in a woman aged 40-49 years in good health. Some clones in this sample may be carry-over from other donors' samples. CDR3 sequence: CASSLILAGDTGELFF. The CDR3 nucleotides are TGTGCCAGCAGTTTAATCCTAGCGGGAGACACCGGGGAGCTGTTTTTT. Full variable domain (remainder filled in from reference TRBV28 and TRBJ2-2): DVKVTQSSRYLVKRTGEKVFLECVQDMDHENMFWYRQDPGLGLRLIYFSYDVKMKEKGDIPEGYSVSREKKERFSLILESASTNQTSMYLCASSLILAGDTGELFFGEGSRLTVL.